A selection of T cell receptor beta chains follows, all from one sample in a study of PD-1 blockade in classical Hodgkin lymphoma. TCRdb's table, derived via immunoSEQ multiplex PCR, lists solely in-frame clones and lacks some. The sample lists 9,000 to 10,000 clones, 80% to 95% occurring once. The sequenced sample was peripheral blood mononuclear cells (PBMCs), obtained at baseline. The receptors derive from a human donor with classical Hodgkin lymphoma. The CDR3 runs from the conserved cysteine through the conserved F or W. A D gene is named only where the DNA matches it firmly. The size entry is marked missing in some rows and otherwise reads once, few, many or a size class.

j_call | v_call | d_call | clone_size | cdr3_nt | cdr3_aa
TRBJ1-6 | TRBV27 | TRBD1 | NA | TGTGCCAGCAGTTTATCGAACGGGACAGGGGGGAGGAAGTCACCCCTCCACTTT | CASSLSNGTGGRKSPLHF
TRBJ2-7 | TRBV18 | NA | once | TGTGCCAGCTCACCACGACGGGACGAGCAGTACTTC | CASSPRRDEQYF
TRBJ2-7 | TRBV6-4 | NA | few | TGTGCCAGCAGTGCACAAGCGGACGCCTACGAGCAGTACTTC | CASSAQADAYEQYF
TRBJ1-5 | TRBV5-1 | NA | NA | TGCGCCAGCAGCTTGGAGGGGCTGGCCCAGCCCCAGCATTTT | CASSLEGLAQPQHF
TRBJ1-2 | TRBV5-1 | NA | once | TGCGCCAGCAGCTTGGATCAGAGTGGCTACACCTTC | CASSLDQSGYTF
TRBJ2-3 | TRBV10-1 | NA | NA | TGCGCCAGCTCGCGGGGCACAGATACGCAGTATTTT | CASSRGTDTQYF
TRBJ2-1 | TRBV5-6 | NA | NA | TGTGCCACCATGAGGGGGGGGAACAATGAGCAGTTCTTC | CATMRGGNNEQFF
TRBJ2-7 | TRBV25-1 | NA | NA | TGTGCCAGCAGTGAAAGCTCCTACGAGCAGTACTTC | CASSESSYEQYF
TRBJ2-5 | TRBV27 | NA | NA | TGTGCCAGCAGTTTATTTGTTCCGACTGGGGATTTAGACTTC | CASSLFVPTGDLDF
TRBJ1-4 | TRBV25-1 | NA | NA | TGTGCCAGCAGTGGGGGGATCAATGAAAAACTGTTTTTT | CASSGGINEKLFF
TRBJ1-5 | TRBV12-5 | NA | NA | TGTGCTAGTGGTTTGAGTGGCAGGGCCAATCAGCCCCAGCATTTT | CASGLSGRANQPQHF
TRBJ2-7 | TRBV5-4 | NA | NA | TGTGCCAGCAGCCCGGAATTCGGGAGTATTTCCTACGAGCAGTACTTC | CASSPEFGSISYEQYF
TRBJ2-7 | TRBV27 | TRBD2 | NA | TGTGCCACTTCTAGCGGTTCCTACGAGCAGTACTTC | CATSSGSYEQYF
TRBJ1-1 | TRBV28 | TRBD1 | NA | TGTGCCAGCACCCTGGACAGGGGCAATGGCGGTGGGAACACTGAAGCTTTCTTT | CASTLDRGNGGGNTEAFF
TRBJ2-7 | TRBV25-1 | NA | NA | TGTGCCAGCAGTGAACGTGGTCTAGTGGTCGAGCAGTACTTC | CASSERGLVVEQYF
TRBJ2-1 | TRBV6-6 | NA | NA | TGTGCCAGCAGCTCGATCGGGACTCGTTACAATGAGCAGTTCTTC | CASSSIGTRYNEQFF
TRBJ2-5 | TRBV27 | TRBD2 | NA | TGTGCCAGCAGTGGATGGACTAGCGGACACCAAGAGACCCAGTACTTC | CASSGWTSGHQETQYF
TRBJ1-2 | TRBV5-5 | TRBD1 | NA | TGTGCCAGCAGCCAACCCGGGACAGAGATCTATGGCTACACCTTC | CASSQPGTEIYGYTF
TRBJ2-1 | TRBV11-2 | TRBD2 | NA | TGTGCCAGCAGCTTATATCGACTAGCGGATAACAATGAGCAGTTCTTC | CASSLYRLADNNEQFF
TRBJ1-2 | TRBV10-3 | TRBD1 | NA | TGTGCCATCAGTTTACAGGGGGCATCTAACTATGGCTACACCTTC | CAISLQGASNYGYTF
TRBJ2-1 | TRBV10-1 | TRBD2 | NA | TGCGCCAGCAGTGGTATAGCGGGAGATGAGCAGTTCTTC | CASSGIAGDEQFF
TRBJ2-5 | TRBV7-9 | TRBD2 | NA | TGTACGGCTAGCGGGACTCAAGAGACCCAGTACTTC | CTASGTQETQYF
TRBJ2-1 | TRBV6-5 | NA | NA | TGTGCCAGCAGTTACCAAGAACCCTCCTACAATGAGCAGTTCTTC | CASSYQEPSYNEQFF
TRBJ1-5 | TRBV12-5 | NA | NA | TGTGCTAGTGGTTTTGGCCTTAGTCCGGGGGGCCGTCCGCCCCAGCATTTT | CASGFGLSPGGRPPQHF
TRBJ2-1 | TRBV29-1 | NA | NA | TGCAGCGTTGACCCACACGGGGCAGGGAATGAGCAGTTCTTC | CSVDPHGAGNEQFF
TRBJ2-3 | TRBV10-3 | TRBD2 | NA | TGTGCCATCAGGGAGGGACTAGCGAAGCGAGATACGCAGTATTTT | CAIREGLAKRDTQYF
TRBJ1-5 | TRBV9 | NA | NA | TGTGCCAGCAGCTCCGGGGACGTGGGCTATCAGCCCCAGCATTTT | CASSSGDVGYQPQHF
TRBJ2-1 | TRBV19 | NA | NA | TGTGCCAGTAGTATAAGGTTCCCAGGAGATGAGCAGTTCTTC | CASSIRFPGDEQFF
TRBJ1-2 | TRBV5-1 | NA | few | TGCGCCAGCAGCTTGGGAGGATCCGGATGGTACACCTTC | CASSLGGSGWYTF
TRBJ2-3 | TRBV2 | TRBD2 | NA | TGTGCCAGCAGTGTGAAAGGACTAGCGGGGACCACAGATACGCAGTATTTT | CASSVKGLAGTTDTQYF
TRBJ1-5 | TRBV4-1 | NA | NA | TGCGCCAGCAGCCAAGGGGTGGGGAAGCCCCAGCATTTT | CASSQGVGKPQHF
TRBJ1-6 | TRBV9 | TRBD1 | NA | TGTGCCAGCAGCCAGGGGATGACAGGGGTAGGGTCACCCCTCCACTTT | CASSQGMTGVGSPLHF
TRBJ2-1 | TRBV11-2 | TRBD2 | NA | TGTGCCAGCACCCCTAGCGGGAGATCCTACAATGAGCAGTTCTTC | CASTPSGRSYNEQFF